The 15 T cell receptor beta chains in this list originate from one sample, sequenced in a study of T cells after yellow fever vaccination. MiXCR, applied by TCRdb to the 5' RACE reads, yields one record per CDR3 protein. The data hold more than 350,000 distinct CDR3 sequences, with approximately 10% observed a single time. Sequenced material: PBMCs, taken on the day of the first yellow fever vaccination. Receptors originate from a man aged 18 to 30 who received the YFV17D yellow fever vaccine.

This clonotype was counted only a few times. CDR3 in amino acids: CASSLRGEKLFF. CDR3 nucleotide sequence: TGCGCCAGCAGCCTCAGGGGGGAAAAACTGTTTTTT. The V gene is TRBV4-1, the J gene TRBJ1-4, with 7 bases lining up with TRBD1. V gave up 4 bases and J gave up 8 bases; unmatched junction bases: 1. Germline lookup yields CDR1 MGHRA and CDR2 YSYEKL. This CDR3 has 12 residues.

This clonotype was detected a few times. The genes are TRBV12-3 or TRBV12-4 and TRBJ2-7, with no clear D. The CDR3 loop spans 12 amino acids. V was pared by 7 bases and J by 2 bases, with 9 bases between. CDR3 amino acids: CASNNRPYEQYF. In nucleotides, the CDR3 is TGTGCCAGCAATAACCGTCCCTACGAGCAGTACTTC.

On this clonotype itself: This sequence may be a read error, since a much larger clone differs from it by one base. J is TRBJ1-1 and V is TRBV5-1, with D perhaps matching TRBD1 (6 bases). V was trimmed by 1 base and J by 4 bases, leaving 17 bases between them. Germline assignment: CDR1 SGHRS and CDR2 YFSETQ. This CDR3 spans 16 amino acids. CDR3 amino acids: CASSLYGPGVRTEAFF. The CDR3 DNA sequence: TGCGCCAGCAGCTTGTATGGGCCAGGGGTTCGCACTGAAGCTTTCTTT.

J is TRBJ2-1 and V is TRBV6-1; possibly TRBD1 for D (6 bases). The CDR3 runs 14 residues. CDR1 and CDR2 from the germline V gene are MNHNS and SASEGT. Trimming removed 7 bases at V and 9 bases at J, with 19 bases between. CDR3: CASTQPDSSGEQFF. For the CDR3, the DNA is TGTGCCAGCACACAGCCGGACAGCTCCGGTGAGCAGTTCTTC.

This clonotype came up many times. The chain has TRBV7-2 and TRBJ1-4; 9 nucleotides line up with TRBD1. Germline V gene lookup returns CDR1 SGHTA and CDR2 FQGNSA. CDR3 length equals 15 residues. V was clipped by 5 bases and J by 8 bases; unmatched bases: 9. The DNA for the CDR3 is TGTGCCAGCAGCGCCCGACAGGGGGAGGAGGAAAAACTGTTTTTT. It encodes CASSARQGEEEKLFF.

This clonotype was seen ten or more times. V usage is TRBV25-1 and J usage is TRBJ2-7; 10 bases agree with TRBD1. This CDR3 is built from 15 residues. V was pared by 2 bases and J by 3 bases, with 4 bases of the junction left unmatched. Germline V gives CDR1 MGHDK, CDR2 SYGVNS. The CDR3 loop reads CASSEPGQGSYEQYF. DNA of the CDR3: TGTGCCAGCAGTGAACCGGGACAGGGGAGCTACGAGCAGTACTTC.

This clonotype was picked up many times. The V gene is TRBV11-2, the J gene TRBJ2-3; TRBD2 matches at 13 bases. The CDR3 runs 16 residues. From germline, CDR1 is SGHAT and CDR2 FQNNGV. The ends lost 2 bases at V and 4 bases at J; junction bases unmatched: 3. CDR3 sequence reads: CASSLRTSGGSDTQYF. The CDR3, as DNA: TGTGCCAGCAGCTTAAGGACTAGCGGGGGTTCAGATACGCAGTATTTT.

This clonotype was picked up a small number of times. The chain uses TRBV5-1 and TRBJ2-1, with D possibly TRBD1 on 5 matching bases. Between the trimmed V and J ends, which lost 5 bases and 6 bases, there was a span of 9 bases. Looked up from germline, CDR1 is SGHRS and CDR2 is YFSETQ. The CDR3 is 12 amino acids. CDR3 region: CASRPDSNEQFF. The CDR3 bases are TGCGCCAGCAGGCCTGACAGCAATGAGCAGTTCTTC.

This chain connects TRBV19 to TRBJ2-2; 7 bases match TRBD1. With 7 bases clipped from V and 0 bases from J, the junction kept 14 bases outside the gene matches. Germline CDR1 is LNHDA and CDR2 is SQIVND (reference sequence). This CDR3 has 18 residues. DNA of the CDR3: TGTGCCAGTAACTACCGAATATCGACAGGGACGAACACCGGGGAGCTGTTTTTT. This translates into CASNYRISTGTNTGELFF.

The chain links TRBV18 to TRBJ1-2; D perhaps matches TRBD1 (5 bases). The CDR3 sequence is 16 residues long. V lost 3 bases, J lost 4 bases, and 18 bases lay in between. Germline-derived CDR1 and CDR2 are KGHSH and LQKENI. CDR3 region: CASSPAFGTRGYGYTF. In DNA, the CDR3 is TGTGCCAGCTCACCCGCCTTCGGGACCCGGGGCTATGGCTACACCTTC.

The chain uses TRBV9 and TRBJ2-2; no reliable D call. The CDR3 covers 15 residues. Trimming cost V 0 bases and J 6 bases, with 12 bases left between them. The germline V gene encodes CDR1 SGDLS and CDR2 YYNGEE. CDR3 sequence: CASSVGTALAGELFF. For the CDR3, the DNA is TGTGCCAGCAGCGTAGGGACGGCCCTCGCCGGGGAGCTGTTTTTT.

This CDR3 is CASSPLGLAGGGEQFF. In DNA form, the CDR3 reads TGTGCCAGCAGCCCTCTCGGGCTAGCGGGGGGTGGTGAGCAGTTCTTC. This chain uses TRBV6-2 or TRBV6-3 with TRBJ2-1; 11 bases match TRBD2. V lost 6 bases and J lost 9; bases outside the gene matches: 13. Germline CDR1 reads MNHEY; CDR2 reads SVGEGT. The CDR3 is 16 amino acids.

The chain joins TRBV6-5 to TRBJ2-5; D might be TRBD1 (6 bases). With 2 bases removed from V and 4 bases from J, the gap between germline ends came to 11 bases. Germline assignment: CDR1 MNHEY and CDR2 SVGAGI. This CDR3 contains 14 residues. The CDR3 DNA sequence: TGTGCCAGCAGTTACGGGGACATGGGAGAGACCCAGTACTTC. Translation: CASSYGDMGETQYF.

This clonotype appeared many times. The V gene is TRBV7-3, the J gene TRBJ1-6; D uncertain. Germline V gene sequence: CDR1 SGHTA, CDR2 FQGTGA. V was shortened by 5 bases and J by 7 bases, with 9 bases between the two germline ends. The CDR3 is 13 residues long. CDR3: CASSRALNSPLHF. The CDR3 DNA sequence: TGTGCCAGCAGCCGGGCCCTGAATTCACCCCTCCACTTT.

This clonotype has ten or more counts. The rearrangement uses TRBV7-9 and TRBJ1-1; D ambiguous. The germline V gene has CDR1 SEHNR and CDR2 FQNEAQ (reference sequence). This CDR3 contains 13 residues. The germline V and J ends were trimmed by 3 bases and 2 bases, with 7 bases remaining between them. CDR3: CASSLSRNTEAFF. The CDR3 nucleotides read TGTGCCAGCAGCTTGAGCAGAAACACTGAAGCTTTCTTT.